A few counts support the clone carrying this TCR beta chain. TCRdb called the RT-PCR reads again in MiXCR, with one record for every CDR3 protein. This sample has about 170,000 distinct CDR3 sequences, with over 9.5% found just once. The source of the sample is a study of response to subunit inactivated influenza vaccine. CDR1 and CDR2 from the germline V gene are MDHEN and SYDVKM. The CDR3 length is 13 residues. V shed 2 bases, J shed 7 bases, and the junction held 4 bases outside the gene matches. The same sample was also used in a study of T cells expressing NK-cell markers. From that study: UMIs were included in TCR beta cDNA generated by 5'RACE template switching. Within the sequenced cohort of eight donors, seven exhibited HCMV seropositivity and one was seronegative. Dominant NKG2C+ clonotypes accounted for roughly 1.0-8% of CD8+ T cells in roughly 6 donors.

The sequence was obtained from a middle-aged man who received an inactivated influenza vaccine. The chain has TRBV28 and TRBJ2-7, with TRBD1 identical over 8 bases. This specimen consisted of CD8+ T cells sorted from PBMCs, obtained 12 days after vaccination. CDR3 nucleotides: TGTGCCAGCAGTTTACCAGACAGGGGTGAGCAGTACTTC. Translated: CASSLPDRGEQYF.